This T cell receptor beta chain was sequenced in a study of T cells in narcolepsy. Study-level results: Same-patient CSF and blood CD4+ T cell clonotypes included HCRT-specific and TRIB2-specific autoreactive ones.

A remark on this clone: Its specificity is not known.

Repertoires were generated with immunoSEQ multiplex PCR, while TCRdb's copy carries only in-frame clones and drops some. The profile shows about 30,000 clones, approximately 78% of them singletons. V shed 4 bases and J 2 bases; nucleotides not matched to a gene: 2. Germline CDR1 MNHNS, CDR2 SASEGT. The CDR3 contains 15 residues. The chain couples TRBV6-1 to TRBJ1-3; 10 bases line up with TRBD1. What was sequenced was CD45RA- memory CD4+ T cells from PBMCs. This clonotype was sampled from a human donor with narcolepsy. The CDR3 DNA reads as TGTGCCAGCAGTGGCGGGACAGGGGCTGGAAACACCATATATTTT. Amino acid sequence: CASSGGTGAGNTIYF.